One sample yielded the 14 T cell receptor beta chains listed below, sequenced in a study of blood T cell repertoires in COVID-19. Profiling relied on immunoSEQ multiplex PCR, and the TCRdb table lists in-frame clones only, not all of them. This sample has approximately 230,000 clones, with approximately 90% found just once. Sequenced material: PBMCs or T cells enriched from blood (not recorded which). The receptors stem from a woman in her 30s with acute COVID-19.

The chain carries TRBV18 and TRBJ1-1; TRBD1 aligns across 9 bases. The length of the CDR3 is 15 residues. The germline V gene has CDR1 KGHSH and CDR2 LQKENI. Trimming removed 3 bases from V and 7 bases from J; junction bases left unmatched: 9. Written as DNA, the CDR3 is TGTGCCAGCTCACCGCCGGGACAGGGAGGAGGTGAAGCTTTCTTT. Its translation is CASSPPGQGGGEAFF.

The rearrangement links TRBV4-1 to TRBJ1-1; no clear D. The CDR3 sequence is 13 residues long. CDR1 is MGHRA, CDR2 YSYEKL, per germline. Trimming took 2 bases from V and 0 from J, leaving 4 bases between them. Written as DNA, the CDR3 is TGCGCCAGCAGCCAACTTATGAACACTGAAGCTTTCTTT. The encoded protein is CASSQLMNTEAFF.

The chain joins TRBV18 to TRBJ2-1; 16 bases line up with TRBD2. The CDR3 loop spans 18 amino acids. J lost 1 base, V lost 5 bases, and 5 bases had no gene match. CDR1 and CDR2 from the germline V gene are KGHSH and LQKENI. CDR3 DNA sequence: TGTGCCAGCTCAGGTCCGGGACTAGCGGGGGGGTCCTACAATGAGCAGTTCTTC. Translated, it gives CASSGPGLAGGSYNEQFF.

The chain carries TRBV3-1 (or the pseudogene TRBV3-2) and TRBJ2-2; a possible D gene is TRBD2 (6 bases). The V end lost 3 bases, the J end lost 5 bases, and 10 bases lay between the germline ends. The CDR3 totals 14 residues. Germline V lookup: CDR1 LGHDT, CDR2 YNNKEL (reference sequence). The DNA for the CDR3 is TGTGCCAGCAGCCAGGGACTCTTAACCGGGGAGCTGTTTTTT. Amino acids: CASSQGLLTGELFF.

The chain combines TRBV11-3 with TRBJ1-1, with D unresolved. Trimming removed 3 bases from V and 6 bases from J, with 11 bases in between. This CDR3 is 13 amino acids long. Germline V gene sequence: CDR1 SGHNT, CDR2 YENEEA. In DNA form, the CDR3 reads TGTGCCAGCAGCTTTTTAATGGGCTCTGAAGCTTTCTTT. Residues: CASSFLMGSEAFF.

V gene TRBV7-9 combines with J gene TRBJ2-7, with 12 bases that match TRBD2. The CDR3 contains 15 residues. V trimming: 5 bases; J trimming: 5 bases; junction bases outside the gene matches: 7. CDR1 is SEHNR and CDR2 is FQNEAQ in the germline V gene (reference sequence). CDR3 region: CASSVRLAGVDEQYF. The CDR3 DNA is TGTGCCAGCAGCGTCAGACTAGCGGGGGTGGACGAGCAGTACTTC.

This chain joins TRBV7-8 and TRBJ2-7; 7 bases agree with TRBD2. Trimming removed 6 bases from V and 2 bases from J; junction bases left unmatched: 7. Germline-derived CDR1 and CDR2 are SGHVS and FQNEAQ. The CDR3 covers 14 residues. The CDR3 here is CASRHFRGAYEQYF. The CDR3 nucleotides read TGTGCCAGCAGGCATTTTCGGGGGGCCTACGAGCAGTACTTC. Filled out from reference TRBV7-8 and TRBJ2-7, the complete variable domain reads GAGVSQSPRYKVAKRGQDVALRCDPISGHVSLFWYQQALGQGPEFLTYFQNEAQLDKSGLPSDRFFAERPEGSVSTLKIQRTQQEDSAVYLCASRHFRGAYEQYFGPGTRLTVT.

The table lists this clone with a count of one. The V call is TRBV25-1, the J call TRBJ1-6, with D perhaps matching TRBD1 (6 bases). With 1 base removed from V and 10 bases from J, the gap between germline ends came to 17 bases. Germline lookup yields CDR1 MGHDK and CDR2 SYGVNS. CDR3 size: 16 residues. The CDR3 DNA sequence: TGTGCCAGCAGTGAATCAAGTTGGGGGGGGCGGTCACCCCTCCACTTT. Translating gives CASSESSWGGRSPLHF.

The chain is built from TRBV7-2 and TRBJ2-7; TRBD2 matches at 14 bases. The V segment lost 4 bases and the J segment 3 bases; nucleotides outside the gene matches: 5. CDR1 and CDR2 (germline): SGHTA, FQGNSA. The CDR3 spans 16 residues. The CDR3 DNA reads as TGTGCCAGCAGCTCAGGAGGGACTAGCGGGAGCTACGAGCAGTACTTC. It translates to CASSSGGTSGSYEQYF.

The chain couples TRBV4-1 to TRBJ1-6; 10 positions agree with TRBD1. With V trimmed by 2 bases and J by 7 bases, 2 bases remained unmatched. Germline CDR1 and CDR2: MGHRA and YSYEKL. This CDR3 comprises 15 residues. CDR3 coding DNA: TGCGCCAGCAGCCAAAGGGACAGGGGCAATTCACCCCTCCACTTT. Encoded protein: CASSQRDRGNSPLHF.

The chain has TRBV12-5 and TRBJ1-6, with D possibly TRBD1 on 6 matching bases. The ends were cut back, 0 bases at V and 8 bases at J, with 17 bases in the middle. CDR1 and CDR2 (germline): LGHNT, FRNRAP. The CDR3 contains 17 residues. In DNA form, the CDR3 reads TGTGCTAGTGGTTTGGTACTCACGGGACAACAAGATTCACCCCTCCACTTT. Amino acids: CASGLVLTGQQDSPLHF.

The chain joins TRBV7-9 to TRBJ2-1; maybe TRBD2 (6 bases). The V and J ends lost 1 base and 0 bases respectively, with 16 bases between them. The V gene's germline CDR1 is SEHNR and CDR2 FQNEAQ (reference sequence). CDR3 length: 18 residues. The DNA of the CDR3 is TGTGCCAGCAGCTTAGGGTGGGGCGGGGATGACTCCTACAATGAGCAGTTCTTC. It yields the protein CASSLGWGGDDSYNEQFF. Drawing the rest from reference TRBV7-9 and TRBJ2-1, the complete variable domain is DTGVSQNPRHKITKRGQNVTFRCDPISEHNRLYWYRQTLGQGPEFLTYFQNEAQLEKSRLLSDRFSAERPKGSFSTLEIQRTEQGDSAMYLCASSLGWGGDDSYNEQFFGPGTRLTVL.

The chain joins TRBV19 to TRBJ1-3, with 8 bases fitting TRBD1. This CDR3 has 16 residues. V was pared by 6 bases and J by 0 bases, with 7 bases of the junction left unmatched. Germline CDR1 reads LNHDA; CDR2 reads SQIVND (reference sequence). CDR3 in amino acids: CASSRQGSTSGNTIYF. The CDR3 DNA sequence: TGTGCCAGTAGCCGACAGGGGTCGACCTCTGGAAACACCATATATTTT.

The CDR3 sequence: CASSPELAGRTDTQYF. In DNA form, the CDR3 reads TGTGCCAGCAGCCCCGAGCTGGCGGGCCGTACAGATACGCAGTATTTT. The chain employs TRBV7-9 and TRBJ2-3, with D maybe TRBD2 (5 bases). Germline-derived CDR1 and CDR2 are SEHNR and FQNEAQ (reference sequence). V gave up 5 bases and J gave up 3 bases, with 18 bases separating them. CDR3 length: 16 amino acids.